This TCR beta chain comes out of a study of T-cell reconstitution after alpha-beta-depleted transplantation in children. The table lists this clonotype with a few counts. Its antigen is not identified. TCRbeta library construction was performed incorporating unique molecular identifiers. Each CDR3 protein gets one entry after TCRdb re-called the PCR reads with MiXCR. The data hold 100,000 to 150,000 distinct CDR3 sequences, with 20% to 25% observed a single time. Broader study findings: Roughly two months post-transplant, alpha-beta T cells reportedly originated from several hundred graft clones that had expanded. Newly produced T cells mostly accounted for T-cell counts and diversity one year post-transplant. After transplant, high TCRbeta diversity at day 60 in some patients arose from surviving recipient T cells and thymic progenitors.

Germline V gives CDR1 SGHRS, CDR2 YFSETQ. The CDR3 is 18 amino acids. Trimming left V 0 bases short and J 2 bases short, with 15 bases between. The origin of this receptor is a male patient under 10 years old who had a stem cell transplant for chronic granulomatous disease, so the T cells may come from the graft donor. The chain joins TRBV5-1 to TRBJ2-6, with D perhaps TRBD1 (6 bases). The sample consisted of PBMCs, mostly from graft donor cells, taken 180 days after TCRalphabeta/CD19-depleted stem cell transplant. CDR3 bases: TGCGCCAGCAGCTTGGTTGGACAGTCAACCCCTGGGGCCAACGTCCTGACTTTC. This codes for CASSLVGQSTPGANVLTF.